These 31 T cell receptor beta chains were sequenced from one sample in a study of neoadjuvant anti-PD-1 for oral cavity cancer. Here immunoSEQ multiplex PCR was the method, and the copy in TCRdb shows in-frame clones only, minus some. The sample lists fewer than 25,000 clones, 45% occurring once. As to time point: after neoadjuvant nivolumab, at surgical resection. Specimen: tumor tissue, collected after nivolumab (anti-PD-1) treatment. The origin of the receptors is a person aged 40 to 85 with oral cavity squamous cell carcinoma.

The chain joins TRBV14 to TRBJ1-1; weak D call: TRBD1 (6 bases). Trimming removed 4 bases at V and 1 base at J, with 16 bases between. The CDR3 runs 16 residues. Germline V lookup: CDR1 SGHDN, CDR2 FVKESK. For the CDR3, the DNA is TGTGCCAGCAGCCTTTACGGGACATCCAAGAACACTGAAGCTTTCTTT. The encoded protein is CASSLYGTSKNTEAFF.

V and J are TRBV11-2 and TRBJ1-1, with D unresolved. V gave up 5 bases and J gave up 4 bases, with 8 bases separating them. CDR3 length: 12 residues. Germline CDR1 is SGHAT and CDR2 is FQNNGV. CDR3 amino acids: CASSVGTTEAFF. The CDR3 coding sequence is TGTGCCAGCAGCGTTGGTACCACTGAAGCTTTCTTT.

The chain combines TRBV5-1 with TRBJ2-2, with 10 bases aligning to TRBD2. Germline assignment: CDR1 SGHRS and CDR2 YFSETQ. The CDR3 is made up of 16 amino acids. Losses at the gene ends were 4 bases for V and 0 bases for J; bases not matched to a gene: 3. CDR3 protein: CASSLLAGTNTGELFF. CDR3 bases: TGCGCCAGCAGCCTACTAGCGGGGACGAACACCGGGGAGCTGTTTTTT.

This clone is labeled as large. The rearrangement uses TRBV19 and TRBJ2-3; the D gene is possibly TRBD1 (6 bases). V shed 1 base and J shed 1 base, with 12 bases lying between them. The CDR3 is 16 residues long. Germline CDR1 reads LNHDA; CDR2 reads SQIVND (reference sequence). CDR3 in amino acids: CASSIGGTQGTDTQYF. The DNA for the CDR3 is TGTGCCAGTAGTATAGGGGGGACACAAGGCACAGATACGCAGTATTTT.

The chain combines TRBV29-1 with TRBJ2-1; 12 nucleotides match TRBD2. CDR1 and CDR2 from the germline V gene are SQVTM and ANQGSEA. Losses at the gene ends were 5 bases for V and 4 bases for J; bases not matched to a gene: 6. This CDR3 has 15 residues. The CDR3 here is CSVLGLAGPYNEQFF. The CDR3 nucleotides read TGCAGCGTTCTTGGACTAGCGGGACCATACAATGAGCAGTTCTTC.

The gene calls are TRBV29-1 and TRBJ1-1, with D possibly being TRBD1 (6 bases). This CDR3 is built from 14 residues. From germline, CDR1 is SQVTM and CDR2 ANQGSEA. V was shortened by 4 bases and J by 6 bases, with 18 bases between the two germline ends. CDR3 sequence (DNA): TGCAGCGTTGCCCCCGGGGGCGCCATCGCTGAAGCTTTCTTT. Residues: CSVAPGGAIAEAFF.

The chain links TRBV9 to TRBJ1-1, with D possibly being TRBD1 (6 bases). V lost 3 bases to trimming and J lost 2 bases, with 11 bases between them. This CDR3 region has 14 residues. The germline V gene has CDR1 SGDLS and CDR2 YYNGEE. The CDR3 nucleotides are TGTGCCAGCAGCGGTGGACAGAGTAACACTGAAGCTTTCTTT. This codes for CASSGGQSNTEAFF.

This clone has a handful of counts. The chain combines TRBV30 with TRBJ1-2, with D hard to call. CDR1 and CDR2 (germline): GTSNPN, SVGIG (reference sequence). The CDR3 extends over 15 amino acids. Trimming cost V 4 bases and J 7 bases, with 22 bases left between them. CDR3 coding DNA: TGTGCCTGGATTGCCCTCGCCAGGAGCCACGGTGGCTACACCTTC. This codes for CAWIALARSHGGYTF.

Only a few counts were recorded for this clone. J is TRBJ1-2 and V is TRBV12-5; D not resolved. V lost 0 bases to trimming and J lost 0 bases, with 5 bases between them. CDR3 length: 14 residues. Per the germline V gene, CDR1 is LGHNT and CDR2 is FRNRAP. CDR3 DNA sequence: TGTGCTAGTGGTTTGGTACCACCTAACTATGGCTACACCTTC. Protein sequence: CASGLVPPNYGYTF.

This clone was seen many times. In nucleotides, the CDR3 is TGTGCCAGCGGAGAGCAAGCGGGGGCCAACGTCCTGACTTTC. Residues: CASGEQAGANVLTF. This chain joins TRBV6-5 and TRBJ2-6; D is uncertain. The germline gives CDR1 MNHEY, CDR2 SVGAGI. The CDR3 is 14 residues long. The ends were cut back, 8 bases at V and 4 bases at J, with 12 bases in the middle.

There are many counts of this clone. V is TRBV5-4 and J is TRBJ1-2; D is uncertain. Deletions cut 0 bases from V and 7 bases from J, with 13 bases between. The CDR3 spans 14 residues. CDR1 SGHNT and CDR2 YYREEE come from the germline V gene (reference sequence). The CDR3 DNA sequence: TGTGCCAGCAGCTTGGAAACAGTTGGTAGTGGCTACACCTTC. Protein product: CASSLETVGSGYTF.

The chain links TRBV11-2 to TRBJ2-3, with TRBD2 identical over 10 bases. Per the germline V gene, CDR1 is SGHAT and CDR2 is FQNNGV. Trimming removed 5 bases from V and 3 bases from J; junction bases left unmatched: 11. The CDR3 covers 17 residues. CDR3 amino acids: CASSNPSSGGMTDTQYF. The CDR3, as DNA: TGTGCCAGCAGCAATCCTTCTAGCGGGGGCATGACAGATACGCAGTATTTT.

The chain combines TRBV29-1 with TRBJ2-1, with D perhaps matching TRBD2 (6 bases). CDR1 and CDR2 (germline): SQVTM, ANQGSEA. Trimming removed 7 bases at V and 10 bases at J, with 20 bases between. The CDR3 is made up of 13 amino acids. The DNA for the CDR3 is TGCAGCGGACGCGGGGTTCAGAGGGCGGAGCAGTTCTTC. Amino acids: CSGRGVQRAEQFF.

In this sample, this clone turned up many times. The chain joins TRBV6-6 to TRBJ2-7; D might be TRBD1 (5 bases). This CDR3 is 13 amino acids long. The germline V gene encodes CDR1 MNHNY and CDR2 SVGAGI (reference sequence). Trimming took 2 bases from V and 2 from J, leaving 7 bases between them. The CDR3 here is CASSYGAPYEQYF. CDR3 nucleotides: TGTGCCAGCAGTTACGGGGCCCCCTACGAGCAGTACTTC.

The rearrangement uses TRBV7-8 and TRBJ2-2; D is ambiguous. Germline V gives CDR1 SGHVS, CDR2 FQNEAQ. There are 16 residues in the CDR3. Trimming removed 4 bases from V and 2 bases from J, with 14 bases in between. In DNA form, the CDR3 reads TGTGCCAGCAGCTCGTACCCACCCCCTAACACCGGGGAGCTGTTTTTT. Translating it yields CASSSYPPPNTGELFF.

The CDR3 nucleotides are TGTGCCAGCAGCCCCGGGGTCGGTACGCAGTATTTT. Protein: CASSPGVGTQYF. J is TRBJ2-3 and V is TRBV5-6; tentatively, D is TRBD2 (5 bases). The CDR3 extends over 12 amino acids. CDR1 SGHDT and CDR2 YYEEEE come from the germline V gene. The V and J ends lost 4 bases and 8 bases respectively, with 11 bases between them. Full variable domain (remainder filled in from reference TRBV5-6 and TRBJ2-3): DAGVTQSPTHLIKTRGQQVTLRCSPKSGHDTVSWYQQALGQGPQFIFQYYEEEERQRGNFPDRFSGHQFPNYSSELNVNALLLGDSALYLCASSPGVGTQYFGPGTRLTVL.

The CDR3 DNA follows: TGTGCCAGCAGCCACAACTCCTACGAGCAGTACTTC. Amino acids: CASSHNSYEQYF. V gene TRBV6-5 combines with J gene TRBJ2-7; D not certain. This CDR3 is built from 12 residues. The V end was cut by 6 bases, the J end by 0 bases, with 6 bases between. CDR1 and CDR2 from the germline V gene are MNHEY and SVGAGI.

This clone was recorded a few times. This chain links TRBV5-5 with TRBJ2-3; TRBD2 agrees at 7 bases. CDR3 length equals 15 residues. Trimming at V came to 3 bases and at J to 3 bases, leaving 7 bases not matched to a gene. Germline V lookup: CDR1 SGHKS, CDR2 YYEKEE (reference sequence). CDR3 DNA sequence: TGTGCCAGCAGCTGGGGGGGTGACTTAACAGATACGCAGTATTTT. Its protein is CASSWGGDLTDTQYF. Full variable domain (remainder filled in from reference TRBV5-5 and TRBJ2-3): DAGVTQSPTHLIKTRGQQVTLRCSPISGHKSVSWYQQVLGQGPQFIFQYYEKEERGRGNFPDRFSARQFPNYSSELNVNALLLGDSALYLCASSWGGDLTDTQYFGPGTRLTVL.

The count of this clone is one. The rearrangement links TRBV5-5 to TRBJ2-1, with TRBD1 as a possible D gene (6 bases). Deletions cut 0 bases from V and 5 bases from J, with 12 bases between. This CDR3 comprises 15 residues. Germline CDR1 reads SGHKS; CDR2 reads YYEKEE (reference sequence). In nucleotides, the CDR3 is TGTGCCAGCAGCTTGGAACAGGGCACCCACAATGAGCAGTTCTTC. This codes for CASSLEQGTHNEQFF.

A few counts support this clone. The genes are TRBV6-5 and TRBJ1-5; D unclear. The CDR3 runs to 14 residues. Germline values: CDR1 MNHEY, CDR2 SVGAGI. Trimming took 6 bases from V and 3 from J, leaving 12 bases between them. The CDR3 sequence is CASSHRAINQPQHF. CDR3 sequence (DNA): TGTGCCAGCAGCCACCGGGCCATCAATCAGCCCCAGCATTTT.

The rearrangement joins TRBV10-3 to TRBJ1-1; D not resolved. V was cut by 4 bases and J by 3 bases, with 9 bases left in between. The CDR3 totals 13 residues. CDR1 ENHRY and CDR2 SYGVKD come from the germline V gene. DNA of the CDR3: TGTGCCATCAGTGTGCGGGGAGACACTGAAGCTTTCTTT. Amino acids: CAISVRGDTEAFF.

The rearrangement uses TRBV5-1 and TRBJ2-1; D is ambiguous. The germline V gene has CDR1 SGHRS and CDR2 YFSETQ. CDR3 length: 14 residues. The ends were cut back, 0 bases at V and 3 bases at J, with 7 bases in the middle. The CDR3 coding sequence is TGCGCCAGCAGCTTGGGACTGGGCTACAATGAGCAGTTCTTC. It is translated as CASSLGLGYNEQFF.

The table lists this clone with a count of one. The J gene is TRBJ2-3, the V gene TRBV2; TRBD1 matches at 9 bases. This CDR3 region has 16 residues. Germline lookup yields CDR1 SNHLY and CDR2 FYNNEI. Trimming took 6 bases from V and 2 from J; bases not matched to a gene: 9. The chain's CDR3 is CASSVQGARVTDTQYF. CDR3 sequence (DNA): TGTGCCAGCAGCGTACAGGGGGCTAGGGTCACAGATACGCAGTATTTT.

This chain links TRBV6-1 with TRBJ2-3; 8 positions agree with TRBD2. The CDR3 contains 15 residues. CDR1 and CDR2 from the germline V gene are MNHNS and SASEGT. V was clipped by 6 bases and J by 1 base; unmatched bases: 6. CDR3 amino acids: CASRMGLGGTDTQYF. CDR3 nucleotides: TGTGCCAGCAGAATGGGACTAGGGGGCACAGATACGCAGTATTTT.

The rearrangement joins TRBV5-4 to TRBJ2-1, with 8 bases matching TRBD2. CDR3 length: 14 amino acids. CDR1 and CDR2 from the germline V gene are SGHNT and YYREEE (reference sequence). Germline trimming cut 3 bases from V and 7 bases from J; bases unmatched to any gene: 6. CDR3 in DNA: TGTGCCAGCAGCTGGGGCGGGGGGCCGAATGAGCAGTTCTTC. Protein: CASSWGGGPNEQFF.

The chain joins TRBV11-3 to TRBJ2-1; D gene uncertain. The germline V gene encodes CDR1 SGHNT and CDR2 YENEEA. The V end was cut by 1 base, the J end by 0 bases, with 10 bases between. This CDR3 is built from 16 residues. CDR3 amino acids: CASSLVGRSSYNEQFF. The CDR3 coding sequence is TGTGCCAGCAGCTTAGTAGGGCGGAGCTCCTACAATGAGCAGTTCTTC.

This chain connects TRBV7-2 to TRBJ1-2, with D unclear. The CDR3 has 14 residues. CDR1 and CDR2 (germline): SGHTA, FQGNSA. Trimming shortened V by 6 bases and J by 2 bases, and 13 bases separated the two germline ends. CDR3 bases: TGTGCCAGCAGACAAAACGGCCGAAACTATGGCTACACCTTC. It specifies CASRQNGRNYGYTF.

This clone came up a few times. This rearrangement joins TRBV2 to TRBJ2-1; TRBD2 matches 9 bases. Per the germline V gene, CDR1 is SNHLY and CDR2 is FYNNEI. The CDR3 is 17 amino acids. V lost 2 bases to trimming and J lost 0 bases; unmatched junction nucleotides: 5. CDR3 DNA sequence: TGTGCCAGCAGTGAACTCCTTAGCGGGGGCTCCTACAATGAGCAGTTCTTC. It is translated as CASSELLSGGSYNEQFF.

The CDR3 here is CASSLIAGTDTQYF. The CDR3 DNA reads TGTGCCAGTAGCCTGATAGCGGGCACAGATACGCAGTATTTT. The chain has TRBV19 and TRBJ2-3, with a weak D call TRBD2 (6 bases). The V end lost 6 bases, the J end lost 1 base, and 11 bases lay between the germline ends. CDR1 LNHDA and CDR2 SQIVND come from the germline V gene (reference sequence). This CDR3 is built from 14 residues.

This clone was recorded a few times. The chain links TRBV7-7 to TRBJ1-1, with TRBD1 matching over 8 bases. The CDR3 consists of 13 residues. Germline CDR1 SSHAT, CDR2 FNYEAQ (reference sequence). The junction had 5 bases not matched to a gene; V was cut back by 6 bases and J by 5 bases. Written as DNA, the CDR3 is TGTGCCAGCAGTAAACAGGGGGGGACTGAAGCTTTCTTT. Translated: CASSKQGGTEAFF.

The chain recombines TRBV30 with TRBJ1-6; TRBD1 might be the D (6 bases). This CDR3 spans 16 amino acids. Germline V lookup: CDR1 GTSNPN, CDR2 SVGIG (reference sequence). V shed 4 bases and J shed 1 base, with 14 bases lying between them. The CDR3 loop reads CAWMRARGSYNSPLHF. The CDR3 coding sequence is TGTGCCTGGATGAGGGCCAGGGGTTCCTATAATTCACCCCTCCACTTT.